The 16 T cell receptor beta chains reported below all come from one sample, sequenced in a study of molecular identifiers for immune sequencing clone quantification. TCRdb analysed the PCR reads with MiXCR anew, one entry per CDR3 protein. Of under 800,000 distinct CDR3 sequences listed, roughly 25% are singletons. The sequenced sample was naive CD8+ T cells from blood, with Jurkat cell RNA spiked in. Subset in this sample: FACS-sorted CD8+CD4-CCR7+CD45RA+ naive T cells. These receptor sequences come from a human donor in good health. Some libraries in this study had Jurkat cell RNA spiked in.

This clonotype was detected a few times. The rearrangement joins TRBV13 to TRBJ2-1; D is undetermined. Trimming took 1 base from V and 9 from J, leaving 10 bases between them. CDR1 is PRHDT, CDR2 FYEKMQ, per germline (reference sequence). CDR3 length: 13 residues. The CDR3 loop is CASSLVHGGEQFF. The CDR3 DNA sequence: TGTGCCAGCAGCTTAGTTCACGGCGGTGAGCAGTTCTTC.

For this clonotype: This is likely a read error, given that the CDR3 carries no conserved phenylalanine or tryptophan at its end. The V gene is TRBV7-9, the J gene TRBJ2-7; TRBD2 is a possible D gene (6 bases). The CDR3 spans 16 residues. CDR1 and CDR2 (germline): SEHNR, FQNEAQ (reference sequence). In nucleotides, the CDR3 is TGTGCCCGCAGCCCTGGGGACTCGGGCTTCCGTCACGAGCAGTACTGC. This gives the protein CARSPGDSGFRHEQYC.

The J gene is TRBJ2-7, the V gene TRBV20-1; no clear D gene. The CDR3 is made up of 16 amino acids. V lost 4 bases, J lost 0 bases, and 19 bases lay in between. CDR1 is DFQATT and CDR2 is SNEGSKA in the germline V gene (reference sequence). CDR3 nucleotides: TGCAGTGCTAACCTTGCCTCACTTAAGAGCTCCTACGAGCAGTACTTC. Translating it yields CSANLASLKSSYEQYF.

This sequence joins TRBV12-5 and TRBJ2-2, with 16 bases identical to TRBD2. V lost 3 bases, J lost 5 bases, and 9 bases stayed unmatched. The germline V gene has CDR1 LGHNT and CDR2 FRNRAP. The CDR3 length is 19 residues. CDR3 DNA sequence: TGTGCTAGTGGTTTAGAACTGGGACTAGCGGGAGGGAAGACCGGGGAGCTGTTTTTT. Protein sequence: CASGLELGLAGGKTGELFF.

There are many counts of this clonotype. This chain joins TRBV18 and TRBJ2-5; 7 positions agree with TRBD1. V shed 5 bases, J shed 2 bases, and the junction held 5 bases outside the gene matches. The CDR3 totals 14 residues. Germline loops: CDR1 KGHSH, CDR2 LQKENI. The CDR3 region is CASSSGQLQETQYF. The DNA for the CDR3 is TGTGCCAGCTCATCGGGACAGCTACAAGAGACCCAGTACTTC.

This clonotype came up many times. This chain uses TRBV6-6 with TRBJ2-7; D is perhaps TRBD1 or TRBD2 (5 bases each). Germline CDR1 is MNHNY and CDR2 is SVGAGI (reference sequence). This CDR3 is built from 16 residues. Trimming removed 5 bases at V and 2 bases at J, with 19 bases between. This chain's CDR3 is CASSNAIAGTTYEQYF. CDR3 sequence (DNA): TGTGCCAGCAGTAACGCAATCGCCGGGACCACCTACGAGCAGTACTTC.

As regards this clonotype: This likely comes from a read error, as the CDR3 has no conserved phenylalanine or tryptophan at its end. The chain combines TRBV5-1 with TRBJ1-2; possibly TRBD1 for D (5 bases). The CDR3 is 14 amino acids. V lost 2 bases and J 6 bases, leaving 14 bases between the germline ends. CDR1 is SGHRS, CDR2 YFSETQ, per germline. This CDR3 is CASSFTAGGDGYTL. The CDR3 nucleotides are TGCGCCAGCAGCTTTACGGCAGGAGGGGATGGCTACACCCTC.

This clonotype came up many times. The V gene is TRBV7-9, the J gene TRBJ2-3, with 9 positions matching TRBD1. V lost 5 bases to trimming and J lost 0 bases; unmatched junction nucleotides: 9. Germline V lookup: CDR1 SEHNR, CDR2 FQNEAQ (reference sequence). The CDR3 is 17 residues long. The CDR3 protein is CASSREWDRDSTDTQYF. For the CDR3, the DNA is TGTGCCAGCAGCCGAGAGTGGGACAGGGACAGCACAGATACGCAGTATTTT.

This clonotype was observed many times. The CDR3 region has the DNA TGTGCCAGCAGACCCCGGGGTCGAGGGCAAGAGACCCAGTACTTC. Translated: CASRPRGRGQETQYF. The genes are TRBV6-5 and TRBJ2-5; tentatively, D is TRBD2 (5 bases). Germline lookup yields CDR1 MNHEY and CDR2 SVGAGI. Trimming removed 6 bases at V and 2 bases at J, with 16 bases between. The CDR3 spans 15 residues.

This clonotype was seen ten or more times. The rearrangement joins TRBV28 to TRBJ1-5; D is undetermined. Germline CDR1 MDHEN, CDR2 SYDVKM. This CDR3 contains 19 residues. V was clipped by 3 bases and J by 1 base, with 22 bases between them. The chain's CDR3 is CASSFRILRPGKSNQPQHF. CDR3 in DNA: TGTGCCAGCAGTTTCCGTATTCTTCGACCGGGCAAAAGCAATCAGCCCCAGCATTTT.

As regards this clonotype: One end of the junction fails to match germline, which may point to a read error. CDR3 in amino acids: CANLQGGSPLHF. For the CDR3, the DNA is TGCGCCAATCTACAGGGCGGGTCACCCCTCCACTTT. The gene calls are TRBV6-1 and TRBJ1-6, with TRBD1 as a possible D gene (6 bases). The CDR3 runs to 12 residues. Germline CDR1 reads MNHNS; CDR2 reads SASEGT.

A few counts support this clonotype. The chain is built from TRBV28 and TRBJ2-7; TRBD1 aligns across 12 bases. Germline lookup yields CDR1 MDHEN and CDR2 SYDVKM. The CDR3 spans 15 residues. V lost 8 bases and J lost 6; bases outside the gene matches: 11. This CDR3 reads CASVGGQGALSEQYF. The DNA for the CDR3 is TGTGCCAGCGTTGGGGGACAGGGGGCTTTGAGCGAGCAGTACTTC.

This clonotype was recorded many times. This rearrangement joins TRBV6-5 to TRBJ2-7; 8 bases agree with TRBD1. The CDR3 runs 13 residues. Germline loops: CDR1 MNHEY, CDR2 SVGAGI. Germline trimming cut 2 bases from V and 6 bases from J; bases unmatched to any gene: 3. CDR3 region: CASSYGQGGEQYF. CDR3 DNA: TGTGCCAGCAGTTACGGACAGGGCGGCGAGCAGTACTTC.

This clonotype was observed many times. This chain connects TRBV14 to TRBJ1-1; maybe TRBD1 (5 bases). V lost 3 bases and J lost 5, with 16 bases in between. Germline values: CDR1 SGHDN, CDR2 FVKESK. CDR3 length: 15 residues. The CDR3 here is CASSQVRSPGTEAFF. The CDR3 nucleotides are TGTGCCAGCAGCCAGGTCAGGTCCCCAGGGACTGAAGCTTTCTTT.

This clonotype was seen only a few times. Written as DNA, the CDR3 is TGTGCCAGCAGTCCAGGATCCTCTGGGGCCAACGTCCTGACTTTC. Protein: CASSPGSSGANVLTF. The chain carries TRBV6-1 and TRBJ2-6; D gene ambiguous. V lost 5 bases and J lost 0, with 8 bases in between. The CDR3 covers 15 residues. Looked up from germline, CDR1 is MNHNS and CDR2 is SASEGT.

Only a few counts were recorded for this clonotype. J is TRBJ2-1 and V is TRBV30; D tentatively fits TRBD1 or TRBD2 (5 bases each). From germline, CDR1 is GTSNPN and CDR2 SVGIG (reference sequence). This CDR3 region has 13 residues. The CDR3 bases are TGTGCTCAAACAGGACTCTCCTACAATGAGCAGTTCTTC. Its translation: CAQTGLSYNEQFF.